These T cell receptor beta chains were read from a single sample in a study of blood T cell repertoires in COVID-19. Profiling relied on immunoSEQ multiplex PCR, and the TCRdb table lists in-frame clones only, not all of them. The table lists more than 15,000 clones, roughly nine tenths of them singletons. Sequenced: peripheral blood. Every receptor here comes from a man aged 60 to 69 with acute or convalescent COVID-19. The CDR3 runs from the conserved cysteine through the conserved F or W. D genes are given only for firm matches. Some rows mark clone size as missing; the rest say once, few, many or name a class of expanded clone.

.,.,TRBV15,TRBJ1-5,CATSRALDSTDQPQHF,TGTGCCACCAGCAGAGCCCTTGACAGTACTGATCAGCCCCAGCATTTT
few,.,TRBV23-1,TRBJ1-1,CASTRGVDGTEAFF,TGCGCCAGCACCCGGGGGGTGGATGGCACTGAAGCTTTCTTT
.,.,TRBV6-4,TRBJ1-1,CASSDLGGTEAFF,TGTGCCAGCAGTGACTTGGGGGGTACTGAAGCTTTCTTT
few,.,TRBV19,TRBJ1-5,CASSIGKQASQPQHF,TGTGCCAGTAGTATAGGGAAGCAGGCGTCTCAGCCCCAGCATTTT
few,TRBD1,TRBV2,TRBJ2-1,CAIRTGHNEQFF,TGTGCCATTCGGACAGGGCACAATGAGCAGTTCTTC
.,TRBD1,TRBV28,TRBJ2-1,CASSRDRVGYNEQFF,TGTGCCAGCAGTCGAGACAGGGTCGGTTACAATGAGCAGTTCTTC
.,TRBD2,TRBV11-2,TRBJ2-5,CASSLVAGVEETQYF,TGTGCCAGCAGCTTAGTCGCGGGAGTGGAGGAGACCCAGTACTTC
.,.,TRBV2,TRBJ2-3,CASSAGSHSTDTQYF,TGTGCCAGCAGTGCCGGTTCGCACTCCACAGATACGCAGTATTTT
once,TRBD2,TRBV27,TRBJ2-2,CASQTAGGTVPGELFF,TGTGCCAGCCAAACCGCGGGAGGGACGGTTCCCGGGGAGCTGTTTTTT
.,TRBD1,TRBV3-1/TRBV3-2,TRBJ2-3,CASSLTGTATYF,TGTGCCAGCAGCCTAACCGGGACAGCCACGTATTTT
.,TRBD2,TRBV10-1,TRBJ2-1,CASSPSGNAYNEQFF,TGCGCCAGCAGTCCTAGCGGGAACGCCTACAATGAGCAGTTCTTC
.,.,TRBV5-1,TRBJ2-2,CASSLVTRDTGELFF,TGCGCCAGCAGCTTGGTGACTAGAGACACCGGGGAGCTGTTTTTT
.,TRBD1,TRBV2,TRBJ1-5,CASSERTGSRQPQHF,TGTGCCAGCAGTGAAAGGACAGGTTCCCGTCAGCCCCAGCATTTT
.,.,TRBV30,TRBJ2-2,CAWSVRDTGELFF,TGTGCCTGGAGTGTACGGGACACCGGGGAGCTGTTTTTT
.,.,TRBV2,TRBJ2-1,CASSWDYEQFF,TGTGCCAGCAGTTGGGACTATGAGCAGTTCTTC
.,.,TRBV29-1,TRBJ1-1,CSVEGRIEAFF,TGCAGCGTTGAAGGGCGGATTGAAGCTTTCTTT
.,.,TRBV30,TRBJ1-5,CAWSTGSNQPQHF,TGTGCCTGGAGTACAGGGTCGAATCAGCCCCAGCATTTT
.,TRBD1,TRBV28,TRBJ1-1,CASRQDRVGDEAFF,TGTGCCAGCAGACAAGACAGGGTAGGCGATGAAGCTTTCTTT